The clone carrying this T cell receptor (beta chain) was seen only a few times. Antigen specificity is unknown. From the reads, TCRdb called clonotypes with MiXCR, one entry per CDR3 protein. The sample holds approximately 1,000,000 distinct CDR3 sequences, 31% seen once. This sample is drawn from a study of T cell repertoires in cytomegalovirus infection. Background on the study: CMV epitopes, recently identified HLA-C-restricted and well-studied HLA-B-restricted, were used. A matching HLA type, together with CMV infection, was signaled by public TCR beta signatures.

Findings and limits, study-wide: The response measured ex vivo was dominated by TCR beta clonotypes (HLA-C-restricted and CMV-specific). People with CMV and the relevant HLA were identified by cumulative public TCR beta family frequency.

This specimen consisted of cultured CD8+ T cells from PBMCs, obtained from culture after CMV antigen stimulation. The sequence was obtained from a human donor in good health (CMV status not recorded). Some clones in this sample may be carry-over from other donors' samples.

CDR3 nucleotides: TGCGCCAGCAGCCAAGTTCACCGAAACACCGGGGAGCTGTTTTTT. Amino acids: CASSQVHRNTGELFF. The chain couples TRBV4-1 to TRBJ2-2; D is ambiguous. Trimming pared 1 base from V and 2 bases from J, leaving 8 bases between. Germline CDR1 reads MGHRA; CDR2 reads YSYEKL. The length of the CDR3 is 15 residues.